A selection of T cell receptor beta chains follows, all from one sample in a study of T cells in Graves' hyperthyroidism and ophthalmopathy. TCRdb recomputed calls from the multiplex PCR reads with MiXCR, one row per CDR3 protein. Among around 380,000 distinct CDR3 sequences listed, about 13% were seen once. Sequencing was performed on blood. Receptor source: a man aged 25-45 years with Graves' hyperthyroidism that later progressed to Graves' ophthalmopathy. Each CDR3 is given with its conserved first and last residue. A D gene is named only where the DNA matches it firmly. Only some rows state a clone size, as once, few, many or a class for expanded clones.

D: NA; J: TRBJ2-3; size: many; V: TRBV28; DNA: TGTGCCAGCAGTCCCAACCACAGCACAGATACGCAGTATTTT; CDR3: CASSPNHSTDTQYF
D: NA; J: TRBJ2-1; size: NA; V: TRBV4-1; DNA: TGCGCCAGCAGCCAAGGCCTGACAGAGACCTACAATGAGCAGTTCTTC; CDR3: CASSQGLTETYNEQFF
D: NA; J: TRBJ2-5; size: NA; V: TRBV27; DNA: TGTGCCAGCAGTTTATCGTGGGCCAGATCACAAGAGACCCAGTACTTC; CDR3: CASSLSWARSQETQYF
D: TRBD1; J: TRBJ2-6; size: few; V: TRBV20-1; DNA: TGCAGTGCATGGGTAGGAGACAGGGCCCTTCCGGGGGCCAACGTCCTGACTTTC; CDR3: CSAWVGDRALPGANVLTF
D: NA; J: TRBJ1-5; size: many; V: TRBV28; DNA: TGTGCCAGCAGTTTGATCGGTCAGGGAGTCCTCACACAGCCCCAGCATTTT; CDR3: CASSLIGQGVLTQPQHF
D: NA; J: TRBJ2-2; size: NA; V: TRBV30; DNA: TGTGCCTGGAGCCGGGAGCTCCTTCCCTCCACCGGGGAGCTGTTTTTT; CDR3: CAWSRELLPSTGELFF
D: TRBD1; J: TRBJ1-4; size: NA; V: TRBV5-5; DNA: TGTGCCAGCAGCCTACTCCCGGCATACAGGGGGACTGCAACTAATGAAAAACTGTTTTTT; CDR3: CASSLLPAYRGTATNEKLFF
D: TRBD2; J: TRBJ2-7; size: NA; V: TRBV18; DNA: TGTGCCAGCTCACCACCTCAGACTAGCGCGATCTCCTACGAGCAGTACTTC; CDR3: CASSPPQTSAISYEQYF
D: NA; J: TRBJ2-2; size: NA; V: TRBV7-9; DNA: TGTGCCAGCAGGGATTGGGAGCTGTTTTTT; CDR3: CASRDWELFF
D: NA; J: TRBJ2-2; size: few; V: TRBV7-9; DNA: TGTGCCAGCAGGGCTCCGGTAGCAAGGGGTTCCGGGGAGCTGTTTTTT; CDR3: CASRAPVARGSGELFF
D: NA; J: TRBJ2-6; size: NA; V: TRBV5-1; DNA: TGCGCCAGCAGCCTCAGGGTTCCCGGGGCCAACGTCCTGACTTTC; CDR3: CASSLRVPGANVLTF
D: NA; J: TRBJ1-1; size: many; V: TRBV27; DNA: TGTGCCAGCAGTTTAAACAGGGCCTTCCGAGGGAACACTGAAGCTTTCTTT; CDR3: CASSLNRAFRGNTEAFF
D: NA; J: TRBJ1-4; size: many; V: TRBV6-1; DNA: TGTGCCAGCACCTACATCGCGGGGGCGGGTAATGAAAAACTGTTTTTT; CDR3: CASTYIAGAGNEKLFF
D: TRBD1; J: TRBJ1-5; size: many; V: TRBV12-3/TRBV12-4; DNA: TGTGCCAGCAGTTTACGGACAGGGGGCGGTCAGCCCCAGCATTTT; CDR3: CASSLRTGGGQPQHF
D: NA; J: TRBJ1-2; size: few; V: TRBV6-5; DNA: TGTGCCAGCAGTTCAGACAGTGCTTATGGCTACACCTTC; CDR3: CASSSDSAYGYTF
D: NA; J: TRBJ2-5; size: many; V: TRBV11-2; DNA: TGTGCCAGCAGCTACCGGACCGCGAGGGAAGAGACCCAGTACTTC; CDR3: CASSYRTAREETQYF
D: NA; J: TRBJ1-3; size: few; V: TRBV7-3; DNA: TGTGCCAGCAGCTCGGGCCCATCACTTGGAAGCACCATATATTTT; CDR3: CASSSGPSLGSTIYF
D: NA; J: TRBJ1-2; size: many; V: TRBV9; DNA: TGTGCCAGCAAGGGGACCAACTATGGCTACACCTTC; CDR3: CASKGTNYGYTF
D: NA; J: TRBJ1-6; size: NA; V: TRBV5-4; DNA: TGTGCCAGCAGCTCGAGAAGGGGTGCCGTCTCACCCCTCCACTTT; CDR3: CASSSRRGAVSPLHF
D: NA; J: TRBJ2-5; size: many; V: TRBV28; DNA: TGTGCCAGCAGTTCGGAGGGGACGCGAGAGACCCAGTACTTC; CDR3: CASSSEGTRETQYF
D: NA; J: TRBJ1-2; size: few; V: TRBV28; DNA: TGTGCCAGCAGGACTGGATCGTCCTATGGCTACACCTTC; CDR3: CASRTGSSYGYTF
D: TRBD1; J: TRBJ1-5; size: few; V: TRBV30; DNA: TGTGCCTGGAGTCACAGGGGGAATCAGCCCCAGCATTTT; CDR3: CAWSHRGNQPQHF
D: NA; J: TRBJ2-2; size: many; V: TRBV7-9; DNA: TGTGCCAGCAGCTTAAACCTCGGGGAGCTGTTTTTT; CDR3: CASSLNLGELFF
D: NA; J: TRBJ2-3; size: few; V: TRBV5-1; DNA: TGCGCCAGCAGCACGGGCAGGTTACCTTCTAGCACAGATACGCAGTATTTT; CDR3: CASSTGRLPSSTDTQYF
D: NA; J: TRBJ2-5; size: many; V: TRBV3-1; DNA: TGTGCCAGCAGTTCCAGGGGAGAAGAGACCCAGTACTTC; CDR3: CASSSRGEETQYF
D: NA; J: TRBJ2-1; size: many; V: TRBV5-1; DNA: TGCGCCAGCAGCCATCTGAGGCGCTACAATGAGCAGTTCTTC; CDR3: CASSHLRRYNEQFF
D: NA; J: TRBJ2-5; size: NA; V: TRBV7-9; DNA: TGTGCCAGCAGCTCGCCAGGGTACCAAGAGACCCAGTACTTC; CDR3: CASSSPGYQETQYF
D: NA; J: TRBJ1-1; size: few; V: TRBV9; DNA: TGTGCCAGCAGCGCCGGACGGACGACTGAAGCTTTCTTT; CDR3: CASSAGRTTEAFF
D: NA; J: TRBJ1-1; size: many; V: TRBV10-3; DNA: TGTGCCATCAGTGGGGGGAGTGAAGCTTTCTTT; CDR3: CAISGGSEAFF
D: TRBD1; J: TRBJ1-5; size: many; V: TRBV7-9; DNA: TGTGCCAGCAGCTACGGGACAGGGATGGGTGATCAGCCCCAGCATTTT; CDR3: CASSYGTGMGDQPQHF
D: TRBD2; J: TRBJ2-1; size: NA; V: TRBV12-3/TRBV12-4; DNA: TGTGCCAGCAGCGGGGGGGGGGTCCCTTACAATGAGCAGTTCTTC; CDR3: CASSGGGVPYNEQFF
D: NA; J: TRBJ2-1; size: many; V: TRBV11-2; DNA: TGTGCCAGCAGCCAGCTCTTGGGGGGTCTAAATGAGCAGTTCTTC; CDR3: CASSQLLGGLNEQFF
D: NA; J: TRBJ1-4; size: many; V: TRBV2; DNA: TGTGCCAGCAGTGACAGCCAGGGGAGCGGGACTAATGAAAAACTGTTTTTT; CDR3: CASSDSQGSGTNEKLFF
D: NA; J: TRBJ1-2; size: NA; V: TRBV7-6; DNA: TGTGCCAGCAGCCAAACAGGGAGGGACGGCTACACCTTC; CDR3: CASSQTGRDGYTF
D: NA; J: TRBJ2-7; size: many; V: TRBV5-5; DNA: TGTGCCAGCAGCCCGGGGCTAGGATACTCCTACGAGCAGTACTTC; CDR3: CASSPGLGYSYEQYF
D: NA; J: TRBJ2-5; size: NA; V: TRBV5-1; DNA: TGCGCCAGCAGCCGCACCGGGGCCCAAGAGACCCAGTACTTC; CDR3: CASSRTGAQETQYF
D: TRBD2; J: TRBJ2-3; size: many; V: TRBV7-8; DNA: TGTGCCAGCAGCCTTTCCGGGGGGGGGAAAGATACGCAGTATTTT; CDR3: CASSLSGGGKDTQYF
D: NA; J: TRBJ2-5; size: few; V: TRBV14; DNA: TGTGCCAGCAGCCAAGATCCCGAGACCCAGTACTTC; CDR3: CASSQDPETQYF
D: TRBD2; J: TRBJ2-3; size: few; V: TRBV5-4; DNA: TGTGCCAGCAGCTTGGATGAGCCTGCTAGCGGGGGTTCGACAGATACGCAGTATTTT; CDR3: CASSLDEPASGGSTDTQYF
D: TRBD1; J: TRBJ1-1; size: few; V: TRBV6-1; DNA: TGTGCCAGCAGTCCCGGGGACAGCTACACTGAAGCTTTCTTT; CDR3: CASSPGDSYTEAFF
D: TRBD1; J: TRBJ2-5; size: many; V: TRBV28; DNA: TGTGCCAGCAGTCCGACAGGGGAGCGACCGTACCAAGAGACCCAGTACTTC; CDR3: CASSPTGERPYQETQYF
D: NA; J: TRBJ1-5; size: few; V: TRBV6-1; DNA: TGTGCCAGCCTTCCGGGACCCTCTCAGCCCCAGCATTTT; CDR3: CASLPGPSQPQHF
D: NA; J: TRBJ2-2; size: NA; V: TRBV7-9; DNA: TGTGCCAGCAGCTCCTTGGGCTTTGGGTGGCACACCGGGGAGCTGTTTTTT; CDR3: CASSSLGFGWHTGELFF
D: TRBD2; J: TRBJ2-7; size: many; V: TRBV7-8; DNA: TGTGCCAGCAGCTCTATCAAAGCGGGGGTGGGGGAGCAGTACTTC; CDR3: CASSSIKAGVGEQYF
D: TRBD2; J: TRBJ2-7; size: many; V: TRBV6-1; DNA: TGTGCCAGCAGTCGACTAGCGGGCCAGGGGGAGCAGTACTTC; CDR3: CASSRLAGQGEQYF
D: NA; J: TRBJ1-1; size: many; V: TRBV12-3/TRBV12-4; DNA: TGTGCCAGCAGCCTGGGACTCCTTGAAGCTTTCTTT; CDR3: CASSLGLLEAFF
D: NA; J: TRBJ2-2; size: many; V: TRBV11-2; DNA: TGTGCCAGCAGTTTGGGGGGCACCGGGGAGCTGTTTTTT; CDR3: CASSLGGTGELFF
D: NA; J: TRBJ2-7; size: few; V: TRBV30; DNA: TGTGCCTGGAGCCGGATCCCCGGGACATCCTTTTCCTACGAGCAGTACTTC; CDR3: CAWSRIPGTSFSYEQYF
D: NA; J: TRBJ2-7; size: many; V: TRBV4-1; DNA: TGCGCCAGCAGCCAAGATGGGGGGGGGGCGTCCTACGAGCAGTACTTC; CDR3: CASSQDGGGASYEQYF
D: NA; J: TRBJ1-6; size: NA; V: TRBV6-1; DNA: TGTGCCAGCACCGACGGGGGCGGCTATAATTCACCCCTCCACTTT; CDR3: CASTDGGGYNSPLHF
D: NA; J: TRBJ1-2; size: many; V: TRBV7-9; DNA: TGTGCCAGCAGGCCCGGGGGCGCACCGGGTGGCTACACCTTC; CDR3: CASRPGGAPGGYTF
D: TRBD1; J: TRBJ1-5; size: many; V: TRBV30; DNA: TGTGCCTGGGACAGGGGGCCGGATCAGCCCCAGCATTTT; CDR3: CAWDRGPDQPQHF